This T cell receptor beta chain was captured by sequencing in a study of T cells in Graves' hyperthyroidism and ophthalmopathy. The CDR3 is made up of 16 amino acids. In germline, CDR1 is SEHNR, CDR2 FQNEAQ (reference sequence). V was cut by 5 bases and J by 2 bases, with 13 bases left in between. The CDR3 regions of TCR beta were amplified from RNA transcripts. With the HTBI primer set, the TCR CDR3 went through a first round of RT-PCR. In TCRdb, the multiplex PCR reads were re-called with MiXCR into one record per CDR3 protein. The sample includes 800,000 or so distinct CDR3 sequences, 38% of them seen just once. This clonotype appeared a few times.

The sample comprised blood. The chain combines TRBV7-9 with TRBJ2-6; D is ambiguous. This receptor was taken from a man younger than 35 with Graves' hyperthyroidism. CDR3 in amino acids: CASSPANNPGANVLTF. The CDR3, as DNA: TGTGCCAGCAGCCCCGCCAACAATCCTGGGGCCAACGTCCTGACTTTC.